Listed below are T cell receptor beta chains from one sample, sequenced in a study of blood T cell repertoires in COVID-19. Using immunoSEQ multiplex PCR, the repertoire was profiled, and TCRdb retains in-frame clones only, with some absent. The sample holds just over 300,000 clones, around 90% seen once. The sample taken for sequencing was peripheral blood. These receptors were taken from a man younger than 35 with active or convalescent COVID-19. CDR3s include the opening cysteine and the closing phenylalanine or tryptophan. D genes are given only for firm matches. Size values are once, few and many counts, or a class for expanded clones, and some rows have none.

clone_size	d_call	v_call	j_call	cdr3_nt	cdr3_aa
NA	TRBD1	TRBV12-5	TRBJ1-1	TGTGCTAGTGGTTTGGTAACACACAGGGGGAAGGCTGAAGCTTTCTTT	CASGLVTHRGKAEAFF
NA	NA	TRBV11-2	TRBJ1-1	TGTGCCAGCAGCTCATCAGAGAACACTGAAGCTTTCTTT	CASSSSENTEAFF
NA	TRBD2	TRBV18	TRBJ2-2	TGTGCCACACTAGCGGAAAACACCGGGGAGCTGTTTTTT	CATLAENTGELFF
few	NA	TRBV27	TRBJ1-4	TGTGCCAGCAGGAACGGGGGTAAGGGTGAAAAACTGTTTTTT	CASRNGGKGEKLFF
few	NA	TRBV7-3	TRBJ1-1	TGTGCCAGCAGCTCCGCTCGGTACACTGAAGCTTTCTTT	CASSSARYTEAFF
NA	TRBD1	TRBV5-1	TRBJ2-2	TGCGCCAGCAGCCATGGACAGGGGGCGGTAGGCACCGGGGAGCTGTTTTTT	CASSHGQGAVGTGELFF
NA	NA	TRBV27	TRBJ2-6	TGTGCCAGCAGTTTAGAGGGCCTAGGGGCCAACGTCCTGACTTTC	CASSLEGLGANVLTF
NA	NA	TRBV2	TRBJ1-2	TGTGCCTACGGGCCGAATTCCCCGGGGTATGGCTACACCTTC	CAYGPNSPGYGYTF
few	NA	TRBV28	TRBJ1-1	TGTGCCAGCAGTTTTGACTCAATGAACACTGAAGCTTTCTTT	CASSFDSMNTEAFF
once	TRBD2	TRBV7-9	TRBJ2-1	TGTGCCAGCAGCTCCTCGGGTAGCGGGAGGATATGGAATGAGCAGTTCTTC	CASSSSGSGRIWNEQFF
few	TRBD2	TRBV18	TRBJ2-1	TGTGCCAGCTCACCCGGACTAGCGGGATTTAATGAGCAGTTCTTC	CASSPGLAGFNEQFF
NA	NA	TRBV5-5	TRBJ2-1	TGTGCCAGCAGTCATCCAGGTACACCCGGTTATGAGCAGTTCTTC	CASSHPGTPGYEQFF
NA	NA	TRBV28	TRBJ2-3	TGTGCCAGCAGTTTAGAGACAGTCACAGATACGCAGTATTTT	CASSLETVTDTQYF
NA	TRBD1	TRBV5-1	TRBJ1-6	TGCGCCAGCAGCTCAACGACAGGGTCGGGTTCACCCCTCCACTTT	CASSSTTGSGSPLHF
NA	NA	TRBV11-2	TRBJ2-5	TGTGCCAGCAGCTTAGATTCGGTAGAGACCCAGTACTTC	CASSLDSVETQYF
NA	TRBD2	TRBV6-1	TRBJ2-7	TGTGCCAGCAGTGATCCACGGACTAGCGTCTACGAGCAGTACTTC	CASSDPRTSVYEQYF
NA	TRBD1	TRBV27	TRBJ1-5	TGTGCCAGCAGTCCAACAGGGGGTCAGCCCCAGCATTTT	CASSPTGGQPQHF
NA	TRBD2	TRBV3-1/TRBV3-2	TRBJ2-7	TGTGCCAGCAGCCAAGGGCTAGCGGGAAGGAGCTCCTACGAGCAGTACTTC	CASSQGLAGRSSYEQYF
once	NA	TRBV25-1	TRBJ2-1	TGTGCCAGCAGTGAATCTAGTGGGCCCGACAGTTACAATGAGCAGTTCTTC	CASSESSGPDSYNEQFF
once	TRBD1	TRBV7-8	TRBJ1-6	TGTGCCAGCAGCTCGGACAGGGCTAATTCACCCCTCCACTTT	CASSSDRANSPLHF
NA	TRBD1	TRBV28	TRBJ1-1	TGTGCCAGCAGTCCCCGACAGGGTAGAAACACTGAAGCTTTCTTT	CASSPRQGRNTEAFF
NA	NA	TRBV7-9	TRBJ1-2	TGTGCCAGCAGCCCACAGGGTTCCTCTAATGGCTACACCTTC	CASSPQGSSNGYTF
NA	NA	TRBV27	TRBJ2-5	TGTGCCAGCAGTCCCCAGGGGGAGGAAGAGACCCAGTACTTC	CASSPQGEEETQYF
NA	NA	TRBV12-3/TRBV12-4	TRBJ2-1	TGTGCCAGCACGGTCGGGAACAATGAGCAGTTCTTC	CASTVGNNEQFF
NA	TRBD2	TRBV10-3	TRBJ2-3	TGTGCCATAGCGGGAGCAGATACGCAGTATTTT	CAIAGADTQYF
NA	TRBD1	TRBV7-8	TRBJ2-7	TGTGCCAGCCTCGAGACTGTGGCGACAGGGGCATCCGGGCAGTACTTC	CASLETVATGASGQYF
NA	TRBD1	TRBV5-1	TRBJ1-1	TGCGCCAGCAGCTTATACGGGGACAGCTCTATCATGAACACTGAAGCTTTCTTT	CASSLYGDSSIMNTEAFF
NA	TRBD2	TRBV24-1	TRBJ2-5	TGTGCCACCAGTGATTTGGGACTAGAAGGTCAAGGGACCCAGTACTTC	CATSDLGLEGQGTQYF
NA	TRBD1	TRBV27	TRBJ2-7	TGTGCCAGCAGTTTATCGCCAGGGGGCGCTTCCGAGCAGTACTTC	CASSLSPGGASEQYF
NA	NA	TRBV14	TRBJ1-6	TGTGCCAGCAGCCAAGGGGTACAGGGAAGGCCCTATAATTCACCCCTCCACTTT	CASSQGVQGRPYNSPLHF
NA	TRBD2	TRBV18	TRBJ2-1	TGTGCCAGCTCACGGAATTCCGGACTAGCGGGAGGAACGTCCTACAATGAGCAGTTCTTC	CASSRNSGLAGGTSYNEQFF
NA	NA	TRBV4-1	TRBJ1-4	TGCGCCAGCAGCCACCCGGGAGGAGGGGACGGGGGTGAAAAACTGTTTTTT	CASSHPGGGDGGEKLFF
NA	NA	TRBV6-1	TRBJ2-7	TGTGCCAGCAGTGAGGCAGGGGACCACGAGCAGTACTTC	CASSEAGDHEQYF
NA	TRBD2	TRBV19	TRBJ2-7	TGTGCCAGTAGTGTGGCGGGGGGCGGTGGTTACGAGCAGTACTTC	CASSVAGGGGYEQYF
NA	TRBD1	TRBV7-2	TRBJ1-2	TGTGCCAGCACCCCAGGGGGTTTTAACTATGGCTACACCTTC	CASTPGGFNYGYTF
once	TRBD2	TRBV4-3	TRBJ2-1	TGCGCCAGCAGCCAAGGGGGAGCGGGGGGGCGCGGGTCCGATGAGCAGTTCTTC	CASSQGGAGGRGSDEQFF
NA	TRBD1	TRBV19	TRBJ1-2	TGTGCCAGTAGGCGGACAGGGAACGATGGCTACACCTTC	CASRRTGNDGYTF
NA	TRBD2	TRBV6-2/TRBV6-3	TRBJ2-2	TGTGCCAGCAGTTGGGGGGGGAGCACCGGGGAGCTGTTTTTT	CASSWGGSTGELFF
NA	NA	TRBV10-2	TRBJ2-3	TGCGCCATCGCTTCCGGGGGGCTCACAGATACGCAGTATTTT	CAIASGGLTDTQYF
NA	TRBD1	TRBV6-5	TRBJ1-2	TGTGCCGGGCGACAGGGGTCTAACTATGGCTACACCTTC	CAGRQGSNYGYTF